Listed here are 20 T cell receptor beta chains from one sample, sequenced in a study of response to subunit inactivated influenza vaccine. From the RT-PCR reads, TCRdb called clonotypes with MiXCR, one entry per CDR3 protein. The profile shows fewer than 650,000 distinct CDR3 sequences, approximately 13% of them singletons. The source material was PBMCs from blood, sampled about 40 days after vaccination. Receptors were obtained from a man aged 45-60 years who received an inactivated influenza vaccine.

The V gene is TRBV5-1, the J gene TRBJ2-5, with 9 positions matching TRBD2. Germline V lookup: CDR1 SGHRS, CDR2 YFSETQ. The CDR3 loop spans 16 amino acids. V gave up 0 bases and J gave up 5 bases; unmatched junction bases: 8. This CDR3 reads CASSLGDSGGLETQYF. The CDR3 DNA follows: TGCGCCAGCAGCTTGGGGGATAGCGGGGGCTTGGAGACCCAGTACTTC.

This clonotype was observed a few times. The V gene is TRBV6-5, the J gene TRBJ2-5; a weak D match, TRBD1 (6 bases). Trimming took off 2 bases at V and 4 bases at J, with 11 bases between the two ends. Germline V gene lookup returns CDR1 MNHEY and CDR2 SVGAGI. The CDR3 runs 14 residues. The CDR3 loop reads CASSYRQVRETQYF. Written as DNA, the CDR3 is TGTGCCAGCAGTTACAGACAGGTTAGAGAGACCCAGTACTTC.

The gene calls are TRBV29-1 and TRBJ1-4; unclear D gene. Trimming removed 7 bases at V and 4 bases at J, with 13 bases between. The CDR3 length is 13 residues. Per germline, CDR1 SQVTM and CDR2 ANQGSEA. The CDR3 here is CSAVLRSNEKLFF. CDR3 bases: TGCAGCGCCGTCCTGAGGAGTAATGAAAAACTGTTTTTT.

This clonotype appeared many times. This sequence joins TRBV20-1 and TRBJ2-3; the match to TRBD2 covers 7 bases. CDR1 and CDR2 from the germline V gene are DFQATT and SNEGSKA (reference sequence). The trim removed 6 bases at V and 8 bases at J, leaving 17 bases unmatched. The CDR3 totals 15 residues. In DNA form, the CDR3 reads TGCAGTGCCGAAATTACTGGACGGGAGGTCGGTACGCAGTATTTT. It specifies CSAEITGREVGTQYF.

V is TRBV11-2 and J is TRBJ2-7; 12 bases match TRBD2. This CDR3 is 18 amino acids long. V was pared by 5 bases and J by 1 base, with 12 bases of the junction left unmatched. Germline CDR1 reads SGHAT; CDR2 reads FQNNGV. The CDR3 bases are TGTGCCAGCAGCCCGGTCGTTTTGGGGACTAGCGGGTCCTACGAGCAGTACTTC. Amino acids: CASSPVVLGTSGSYEQYF.

The rearrangement links TRBV20-1 to TRBJ1-1; no firm D call. Between the trimmed V and J ends, which lost 2 bases and 11 bases, there was a span of 15 bases. CDR1 is DFQATT, CDR2 SNEGSKA, per germline (reference sequence). CDR3 length: 12 residues. CDR3: CSARRPPPQAFF. DNA for the CDR3: TGCAGTGCTAGAAGGCCCCCTCCTCAGGCTTTCTTT.

This clonotype was counted only a few times. CDR3 coding DNA: TGTGCCAGCAGCTTGGTTGGCAGTAGAAAGGAGACCCAGTACTTC. Translated: CASSLVGSRKETQYF. The chain links TRBV5-4 to TRBJ2-5; D ambiguous. The CDR3 runs 15 residues. Trimming took off 0 bases at V and 5 bases at J, with 14 bases between the two ends. Germline CDR1 is SGHNT and CDR2 is YYREEE (reference sequence).

The J gene is TRBJ1-1, the V gene TRBV6-1; 10 bases agree with TRBD1. The V gene end was trimmed by 4 bases and the J gene end by 7 bases; junction bases not matched to a gene: 9. This CDR3 spans 15 amino acids. Germline CDR1 and CDR2: MNHNS and SASEGT. CDR3 region: CASSVRGTGASEAFF. CDR3 in DNA: TGTGCCAGCAGTGTCCGGGGGACAGGGGCCAGTGAAGCTTTCTTT.

J is TRBJ1-2 and V is TRBV7-2, with 9 bases aligning to TRBD1. CDR3 length: 13 amino acids. The V gene end was trimmed by 5 bases and the J gene end by 7 bases; junction bases not matched to a gene: 5. Germline assignment: CDR1 SGHTA and CDR2 FQGNSA. The CDR3 DNA is TGTGCCAGCAGCCTGGGACAGGGTCGTGGCTACACCTTC. The encoded protein is CASSLGQGRGYTF. The full variable domain, rest sourced from reference TRBV7-2 and TRBJ1-2, is GAGVSQSPSNKVTEKGKDVELRCDPISGHTALYWYRQSLGQGLEFLIYFQGNSAPDKSGLPSDRFSAERTGGSVSTLTIQRTQQEDSAVYLCASSLGQGRGYTFGSGTRLTVV.

This clonotype was observed a few times. The V gene is TRBV7-2, the J gene TRBJ1-4; a possible D gene is TRBD1 (6 bases). The CDR3 covers 16 residues. Trimming stripped 5 bases from V and 0 bases from J, with 13 bases between. CDR1 and CDR2 (germline): SGHTA, FQGNSA. This CDR3 is CASSPTGRTTNEKLFF. In DNA form, the CDR3 reads TGTGCCAGCAGCCCGACAGGCCGTACAACTAATGAAAAACTGTTTTTT.

J is TRBJ2-5 and V is TRBV10-3, with D possibly matching TRBD2 (6 bases). Trimming left V 3 bases short and J 5 bases short, with 10 bases between. The CDR3 runs 13 residues. Germline CDR1 and CDR2: ENHRY and SYGVKD. The CDR3 is CAISEGGKETQYF. Written as DNA, the CDR3 is TGTGCCATCAGTGAAGGCGGGAAGGAGACCCAGTACTTC.

The chain combines TRBV20-1 with TRBJ2-3; 14 bases align to TRBD2. Germline CDR1 reads DFQATT; CDR2 reads SNEGSKA (reference sequence). The CDR3 spans 14 residues. V lost 7 bases and J lost 3; bases outside the gene matches: 3. CDR3 residues: CSGLAGGPTDTQYF. CDR3 bases: TGCAGTGGACTAGCGGGAGGGCCAACAGATACGCAGTATTTT.

Note on this clonotype: One end of the junction varies from germline; a read error may be responsible. The chain has TRBV20-1 and TRBJ2-7, with unresolved D. Per germline, CDR1 DFQATT and CDR2 SNEGSKA (reference sequence). The CDR3 is 13 amino acids. CDR3 nucleotide sequence: TGCTGTGCTCGACACCCTCTGAACTACGAGCAGTACTTC. Protein sequence: CCARHPLNYEQYF.

This clonotype was found many times. The chain carries TRBV7-2 and TRBJ2-5, with 8 bases matching TRBD2. Trimming removed 1 base from V and 0 bases from J; junction bases left unmatched: 1. In germline, CDR1 is SGHTA, CDR2 FQGNSA. There are 15 residues in the CDR3. The CDR3 sequence is CASSLVAGNQETQYF. As DNA, the CDR3 is TGTGCCAGCAGCTTAGTAGCGGGGAACCAAGAGACCCAGTACTTC. The full variable domain, in which reference TRBV7-2 and TRBJ2-5 provide the parts outside the CDR3, is GAGVSQSPSNKVTEKGKDVELRCDPISGHTALYWYRQSLGQGLEFLIYFQGNSAPDKSGLPSDRFSAERTGGSVSTLTIQRTQQEDSAVYLCASSLVAGNQETQYFGPGTRLLVL.

This clonotype was seen at least ten times. The chain couples TRBV18 to TRBJ1-4; D is unresolved. Germline CDR1 is KGHSH and CDR2 is LQKENI. This CDR3 has 11 residues. Trimming took off 4 bases at V and 6 bases at J, with 3 bases between the two ends. In DNA form, the CDR3 reads TGTGCCAGCTCACGCGATGAAAAACTGTTTTTT. Protein sequence: CASSRDEKLFF.

The rearrangement links TRBV20-1 to TRBJ2-7; D unresolved. CDR3 length equals 14 residues. Germline assignment: CDR1 DFQATT and CDR2 SNEGSKA (reference sequence). V was trimmed by 3 bases and J by 0 bases, leaving 12 bases between them. CDR3 amino acids: CSASSITSSYEQYF. The CDR3 DNA is TGCAGTGCTAGCTCTATCACCAGCTCCTACGAGCAGTACTTC.

A few counts support this clonotype. This sequence joins TRBV24-1 and TRBJ2-5, with D possibly matching TRBD1 (7 bases). This CDR3 is 16 amino acids long. Germline CDR1 is KGHDR and CDR2 is SFDVKD. The V end was cut by 4 bases, the J end by 5 bases, with 19 bases between. The CDR3 nucleotides are TGTGCCACCAGTGACCCAGGCAGGGGGGTATCGGAGACCCAGTACTTC. The encoded protein is CATSDPGRGVSETQYF.

This clonotype was counted many times. The CDR3: CSALRGDTQYF. CDR3 in DNA: TGCAGTGCTCTCAGGGGGGATACGCAGTATTTT. The gene calls are TRBV20-1 and TRBJ2-3; 7 positions agree with TRBD1. The CDR3 is 11 amino acids. The germline V gene encodes CDR1 DFQATT and CDR2 SNEGSKA (reference sequence). Trimming took 5 bases from V and 6 from J; bases not matched to a gene: 2.

The chain uses TRBV7-6 and TRBJ2-1; 8 positions match TRBD2. CDR1 is SGHVS, CDR2 FNYEAQ, per germline. CDR3 length: 15 residues. V lost 1 base and J lost 8; bases outside the gene matches: 7. The CDR3 loop reads CASSLGAGVLDEQFF. The DNA for the CDR3 is TGTGCCAGCAGCTTAGGAGCGGGGGTCTTAGATGAGCAGTTCTTC.

A few counts support this clonotype. V usage is TRBV5-1 and J usage is TRBJ2-1, with 9 bases aligning to TRBD1. Per germline, CDR1 SGHRS and CDR2 YFSETQ. CDR3 size: 16 residues. The V segment lost 1 base and the J segment 5 bases; nucleotides outside the gene matches: 7. The CDR3 spells CASSLIGDRVDNEQFF. The CDR3 DNA is TGCGCCAGCAGCTTGATCGGGGACAGGGTGGACAATGAGCAGTTCTTC.